This paragraph reports one TCR beta chain. V was trimmed by 5 bases and J by 13 bases, leaving 21 bases between them. This CDR3 has 15 amino acids. Germline lookup yields CDR1 MDHEN and CDR2 SYDVKM. This sample was taken from a study of blood T cell repertoires in COVID-19. As for the study in general: PBMCs, B-cell-depleted T cells, or T cells were the source of the cDNA or gDNA that made up the material.

Some clones are missing from TCRdb's copy, which holds only in-frame ones; the method was immunoSEQ multiplex PCR. The sample contains roughly 220,000 clones, roughly 80% of which appear only once. The chain is built from TRBV28 and TRBJ1-6; weak D call: TRBD1 (5 bases). The specimen sequenced was peripheral blood. The sequence derives from a woman older than 75 with COVID-19, enrolled during active disease. CDR3 coding DNA: TGTGCCAGCAGTCCCCGGACGGGGGACTTTGCGCCCCTCCACTTT. It yields the protein CASSPRTGDFAPLHF.